Listed below are T cell receptor beta chains from one sample, sequenced in a study of human T cells and chemical hapten exposure. TCRdb re-called the RACE reads with MiXCR, one entry per CDR3 protein. The profile shows roughly 100,000 distinct CDR3 sequences, roughly 8.8% of them singletons. Material: whole blood, obtained in connection with sensitization to the hapten diphenylcyclopropenone (DPC). These receptors were taken from a woman aged 40 to 49 with alopecia areata. Some clones in this sample may be carry-over from other donors' samples. CDR3s include the opening cysteine and the closing phenylalanine or tryptophan. A D gene is named only where the DNA matches it firmly. A clone size is listed for some rows: how often the clone was seen (once, few, many), or a class if it is expanded.

TRBV20-1	TRBJ1-4	.	many	CSARDTRPNNEKLFF	TGCAGTGCTAGAGATACAAGGCCTAATAATGAAAAACTGTTTTTT
TRBV4-2	TRBJ2-7	TRBD2	many	CASSQEVAGVHFSYEQYF	TGTGCCAGCAGCCAAGAGGTAGCGGGGGTCCATTTCTCCTACGAGCAGTACTTC
TRBV6-1	TRBJ2-7	TRBD1	many	CASSIRDREGEQYF	TGTGCCAGCAGTATCCGGGACAGGGAGGGCGAGCAGTACTTC
TRBV28	TRBJ1-1	.	.	CASRLRRSEAFF	TGTGCCAGCAGATTAAGGCGGAGCGAAGCTTTCTTT
TRBV6-5	TRBJ2-1	.	many	CASSPSLPDNEQFF	TGTGCCAGCAGTCCCAGTCTCCCTGACAATGAGCAGTTCTTC
TRBV27	TRBJ1-6	.	many	CASSFQGYNSPLHF	TGTGCCAGCAGTTTTCAGGGTTATAATTCACCCCTCCACTTT
TRBV6-5	TRBJ1-5	.	many	CASSYGGDNQPQHF	TGTGCCAGCAGCTACGGGGGGGACAATCAGCCCCAGCATTTT
TRBV29-1	TRBJ2-6	.	few	CSVEISGANVLTF	TGCAGCGTTGAGATCTCTGGGGCCAACGTCCTGACTTTC
TRBV5-6	TRBJ1-4	TRBD1	few	CASSRPTGGGNEKLFF	TGTGCCAGCAGCCGTCCAACAGGGGGAGGAAATGAAAAACTGTTTTTT
TRBV5-6	TRBJ1-5	TRBD1	few	CASSHRGSNQPQHF	TGTGCCAGCAGCCACAGGGGGAGCAATCAGCCCCAGCATTTT
TRBV3-1	TRBJ1-6	.	.	CASSPSGGVNSPLHF	TGTGCCAGCAGCCCCTCGGGGGGGGTCAATTCACCCCTCCACTTT
TRBV20-1	TRBJ2-7	TRBD1	.	CSARDKQGWAYEQYF	TGCAGTGCTAGAGATAAACAGGGGTGGGCCTACGAGCAGTACTTC
TRBV7-2	TRBJ1-5	.	many	CASSLAGGANQPQHF	TGTGCCAGCAGCTTAGCAGGGGGGGCCAATCAGCCCCAGCATTTT
TRBV20-1	TRBJ2-7	.	.	CSARGNSGYEQYF	TGCAGTGCTAGAGGGAACTCGGGGTACGAGCAGTACTTC
TRBV4-3	TRBJ1-1	TRBD1	many	CASSQDRGSTEAFF	TGCGCCAGCAGCCAGGACAGGGGCTCCACTGAAGCTTTCTTT
TRBV24-1	TRBJ2-7	.	few	CATSDPGVGEQYF	TGTGCCACCAGTGACCCAGGGGTTGGCGAGCAGTACTTC
TRBV7-2	TRBJ1-4	TRBD1	many	CASSFAGQSGKLFF	TGTGCCAGCAGCTTCGCGGGACAGTCGGGAAAACTGTTTTTT
TRBV11-3	TRBJ2-1	TRBD1	few	CASSLEGQGANEQFF	TGTGCCAGCAGCTTAGAGGGACAGGGGGCAAATGAGCAGTTCTTC
TRBV6-6	TRBJ2-7	TRBD1	few	CASSYPPTGAYEQYF	TGTGCCAGCAGTTACCCACCAACAGGGGCCTACGAGCAGTACTTC
TRBV11-1	TRBJ2-3	.	few	CASSSTAGNSDTQYF	TGTGCCAGCAGCTCAACAGCGGGTAATTCAGATACGCAGTATTTT
TRBV11-2	TRBJ2-1	.	many	CASSWGEDTRQFF	TGTGCCAGCAGCTGGGGGGAAGACACGAGGCAGTTCTTC
TRBV5-1	TRBJ2-3	TRBD2	.	CATSRSGGSPATQYF	TGCGCCACCTCGCGGAGCGGGGGGTCCCCTGCTACGCAGTATTTT
TRBV30	TRBJ2-3	TRBD1	many	CAWRDRGQGSDTQYF	TGTGCCTGGAGGGACCGGGGACAGGGCTCAGATACGCAGTATTTT